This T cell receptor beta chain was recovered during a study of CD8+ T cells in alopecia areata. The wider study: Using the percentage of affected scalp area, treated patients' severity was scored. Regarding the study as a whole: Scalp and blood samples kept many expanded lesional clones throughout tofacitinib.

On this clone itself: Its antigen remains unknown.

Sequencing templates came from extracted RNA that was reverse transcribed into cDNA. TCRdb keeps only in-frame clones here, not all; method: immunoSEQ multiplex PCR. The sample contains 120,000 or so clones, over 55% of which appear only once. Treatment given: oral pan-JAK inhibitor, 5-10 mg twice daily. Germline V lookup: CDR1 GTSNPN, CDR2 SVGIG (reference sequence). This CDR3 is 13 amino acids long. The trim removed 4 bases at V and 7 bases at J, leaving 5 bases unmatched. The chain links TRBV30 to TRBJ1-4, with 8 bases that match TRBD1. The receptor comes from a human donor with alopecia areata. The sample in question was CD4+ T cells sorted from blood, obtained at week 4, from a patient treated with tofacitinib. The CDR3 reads CAWTPDRVEKLFF. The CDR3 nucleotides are TGTGCCTGGACCCCGGACAGGGTTGAAAAACTGTTTTTT.